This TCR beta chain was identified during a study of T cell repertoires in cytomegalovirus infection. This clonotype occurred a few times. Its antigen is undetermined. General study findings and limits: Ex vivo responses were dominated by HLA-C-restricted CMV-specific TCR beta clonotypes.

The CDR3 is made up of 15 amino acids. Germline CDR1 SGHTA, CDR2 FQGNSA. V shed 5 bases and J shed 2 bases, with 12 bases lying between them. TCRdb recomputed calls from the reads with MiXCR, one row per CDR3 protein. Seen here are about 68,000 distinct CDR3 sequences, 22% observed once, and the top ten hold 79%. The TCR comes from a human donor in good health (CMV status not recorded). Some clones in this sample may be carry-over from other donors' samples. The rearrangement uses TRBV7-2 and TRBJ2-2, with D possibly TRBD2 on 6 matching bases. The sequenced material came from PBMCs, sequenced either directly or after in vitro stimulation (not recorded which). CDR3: CASSRREPNTGELFF. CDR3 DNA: TGTGCCAGCAGCCGCCGGGAGCCTAACACCGGGGAGCTGTTTTTT.